This is a list of T cell receptor beta chains from one sample in a study of blood T cells in healthy people across ages. MiXCR was run by TCRdb on the 5' RACE reads, yielding one entry per CDR3 protein. The data show about 540,000 distinct CDR3 sequences, more than 20% seen once. This same sample was also taken into another study, of T cells of mothers and their children.

What was sequenced was blood. Receptors were obtained from a boy aged 5-17 years in good health. Both conserved end residues are part of each CDR3. The D gene is left open where the match is weak. Rows may omit the clone size; those that give it use once, few, many or a size class.

v_call: TRBV20-1
j_call: TRBJ2-7
clone_size: .
d_call: TRBD1
cdr3_aa: CSVRGQGFTYEQYF
cdr3_nt: TGCAGTGTTAGAGGACAGGGGTTTACTTACGAGCAGTACTTC

v_call: TRBV7-2
j_call: TRBJ2-7
clone_size: .
d_call: .
cdr3_aa: CASSLVGSEQYF
cdr3_nt: TGTGCCAGCAGCTTAGTTGGGAGCGAGCAGTACTTC

v_call: TRBV29-1
j_call: TRBJ2-7
clone_size: many
d_call: TRBD1
cdr3_aa: CSVCLLQGRAYEQYF
cdr3_nt: TGCAGCGTGTGCCTCTTACAGGGGCGAGCCTACGAGCAGTACTTC

v_call: TRBV11-1
j_call: TRBJ2-2
clone_size: few
d_call: .
cdr3_aa: CASSLAATDTGELFF
cdr3_nt: TGTGCCAGCAGCTTAGCGGCGACGGACACCGGGGAGCTGTTTTTT

v_call: TRBV5-6
j_call: TRBJ2-5
clone_size: .
d_call: TRBD2
cdr3_aa: CASSLKGTSPSETQYF
cdr3_nt: TGTGCCAGCAGCTTGAAAGGGACTAGTCCCTCGGAGACCCAGTACTTC

v_call: TRBV12-3/TRBV12-4
j_call: TRBJ1-4
clone_size: .
d_call: .
cdr3_aa: CASRRGLANEKLFF
cdr3_nt: TGTGCCAGCCGGCGGGGTTTAGCTAATGAAAAACTGTTTTTT

v_call: TRBV29-1
j_call: TRBJ2-7
clone_size: few
d_call: TRBD1
cdr3_aa: CSVEGQGAAEQYF
cdr3_nt: TGCAGCGTCGAGGGACAGGGGGCGGCCGAGCAGTACTTC

v_call: TRBV5-1
j_call: TRBJ2-3
clone_size: .
d_call: .
cdr3_aa: CASSSRQHTDTQYF
cdr3_nt: TGCGCCAGCAGCTCCCGACAGCACACAGATACGCAGTATTTT

v_call: TRBV6-1
j_call: TRBJ2-2
clone_size: many
d_call: .
cdr3_aa: CASSETEVGELFF
cdr3_nt: TGTGCCAGCAGTGAAACTGAGGTCGGGGAGCTGTTTTTT

v_call: TRBV4-1
j_call: TRBJ2-5
clone_size: .
d_call: .
cdr3_aa: CASSQDPRQGGETQYF
cdr3_nt: TGCGCCAGCAGCCAAGATCCCAGGCAGGGGGGAGAGACCCAGTACTTC

v_call: TRBV20-1
j_call: TRBJ2-4
clone_size: .
d_call: .
cdr3_aa: CSASPDPIQYF
cdr3_nt: TGCAGTGCTAGCCCCGACCCTATTCAGTACTTC

v_call: TRBV19
j_call: TRBJ2-2
clone_size: .
d_call: .
cdr3_aa: CASSREVSNTGELFF
cdr3_nt: TGTGCCAGTAGTCGCGAGGTCTCGAACACCGGGGAGCTGTTTTTT

v_call: TRBV15
j_call: TRBJ2-7
clone_size: few
d_call: TRBD2
cdr3_aa: CATSRDSSAYPSSGVYEQYF
cdr3_nt: TGTGCCACCAGCAGAGATTCGTCGGCCTACCCCTCTAGCGGAGTCTACGAGCAGTACTTC